The 31 T cell receptor beta chains reported below all come from one sample, sequenced in a study of control samples from healthy donors and cancer patients. Only in-frame clones appear in the TCRdb table, and some are missing; sequencing was by immunoSEQ multiplex PCR. In the table there are 150,000 or so clones, 85% to 95% of which are singletons. Sequenced: blood. All receptors derive from a middle-aged man in good health.

This sequence joins TRBV5-1 and TRBJ1-6; D is ambiguous. Trimming pared 0 bases from V and 5 bases from J, leaving 6 bases between. The CDR3 sequence is 14 residues long. CDR1 is SGHRS, CDR2 YFSETQ, per germline. CDR3 nucleotides: TGCGCCAGCAGCTTGGATGGGGATAATTCACCCCTCCACTTT. Amino acids: CASSLDGDNSPLHF.

The V call is TRBV6-1, the J call TRBJ1-2; the D gene is possibly TRBD1 (6 bases). The CDR3 extends over 13 amino acids. V was trimmed by 0 bases and J by 8 bases, leaving 10 bases between them. Germline V lookup: CDR1 MNHNS, CDR2 SASEGT. This CDR3 is CASSEAGGLGYTF. CDR3 nucleotide sequence: TGTGCCAGCAGTGAAGCCGGGGGGCTGGGCTACACCTTC.

The chain recombines TRBV5-4 with TRBJ2-5; no reliable D call. Trimming took off 2 bases at V and 0 bases at J, with 5 bases between the two ends. From germline, CDR1 is SGHNT and CDR2 YYREEE (reference sequence). The CDR3 runs to 13 residues. CDR3 loop: CASSFMYQETQYF. CDR3 nucleotide sequence: TGTGCCAGCAGCTTCATGTACCAAGAGACCCAGTACTTC.

This chain links TRBV5-1 with TRBJ1-1; D remains ambiguous. Germline CDR1 SGHRS, CDR2 YFSETQ. The CDR3 sequence is 13 residues long. V dropped 0 bases and J dropped 1 base, with 4 bases sitting between them. CDR3 sequence (DNA): TGCGCCAGCAGCTTGGAGAGGAACACTGAAGCTTTCTTT. As protein: CASSLERNTEAFF.

The chain recombines TRBV4-3 with TRBJ1-4, with TRBD1 as a possible D gene (5 bases). Trimming stripped 0 bases from V and 5 bases from J, with 13 bases between. Germline CDR1 reads LGHNA; CDR2 reads YSLEER. This CDR3 is 16 amino acids long. The DNA of the CDR3 is TGCGCCAGCAGCCAAGATTGGGGGGAGGGCAATGAAAAACTGTTTTTT. Translating gives CASSQDWGEGNEKLFF.

The V gene is TRBV4-1, the J gene TRBJ2-1; 10 positions agree with TRBD2. CDR1 MGHRA and CDR2 YSYEKL come from the germline V gene. V shed 1 base and J 0 bases; nucleotides not matched to a gene: 0. The CDR3 is made up of 16 amino acids. The CDR3 DNA is TGCGCCAGCAGCCAAGGGACTAGCGGCTCCTACAATGAGCAGTTCTTC. This codes for CASSQGTSGSYNEQFF.

This clone occurred a few times. The sample has other DNA sequences that encode this CDR3 too. The chain combines TRBV7-9 with TRBJ2-7; D uncertain. The germline V gene has CDR1 SEHNR and CDR2 FQNEAQ (reference sequence). The V gene lost 2 bases and the J gene lost 3 bases, with 5 bases spanning the gap. The CDR3 contains 12 residues. The CDR3 nucleotides are TGTGCCAGCAGCTTAACCGGCTACGAGCAGTACTTC. Amino acid sequence: CASSLTGYEQYF.

This clone was observed once. The chain combines TRBV4-2 with TRBJ2-1, with 8 bases identical to TRBD2. Germline trimming cut 0 bases from V and 3 bases from J; bases unmatched to any gene: 4. The CDR3 contains 16 residues. The germline V gene encodes CDR1 LGHNA and CDR2 YNFKEQ. CDR3 bases: TGTGCCAGCAGCCAAGAGCCCGCGGGGGGCTACAATGAGCAGTTCTTC. This encodes CASSQEPAGGYNEQFF.

CDR3 amino acids: CASMAGTDNSPLHF. In DNA, the CDR3 is TGTGCCAGCATGGCCGGGACAGATAATTCACCCCTCCACTTT. The rearrangement uses TRBV5-5 and TRBJ1-6; 7 bases map to TRBD1. CDR1 and CDR2 from the germline V gene are SGHKS and YYEKEE (reference sequence). Trimming at V came to 6 bases and at J to 5 bases, leaving 5 bases not matched to a gene. The CDR3 length is 14 residues.

J is TRBJ1-5 and V is TRBV27; D call uncertain. Trimming cost V 4 bases and J 4 bases, with 5 bases left between them. In germline, CDR1 is MNHEY, CDR2 SMNVEV (reference sequence). The CDR3 length is 12 residues. CDR3 loop: CASSSQNQPQHF. CDR3 DNA: TGTGCCAGCAGTTCGCAGAATCAGCCCCAGCATTTT.

The chain employs TRBV11-2 and TRBJ2-7; no definite D call. The V gene lost 5 bases and the J gene lost 0 bases, with 8 bases spanning the gap. CDR3 length: 13 amino acids. CDR1 and CDR2 (germline): SGHAT, FQNNGV. The CDR3 region has the DNA TGTGCCAGCAGCAACAGCGCCTCCTACGAGCAGTACTTC. Translation: CASSNSASYEQYF.

V gene TRBV19 combines with J gene TRBJ1-1, with D tentatively TRBD1 (5 bases). Germline V gene data show CDR1 as LNHDA and CDR2 as SQIVND (reference sequence). V was trimmed by 6 bases and J by 6 bases, leaving 23 bases between them. The CDR3 contains 16 residues. CDR3 sequence reads: CASRAVPPTGQPEAFF. The CDR3 coding sequence is TGTGCCAGTAGGGCGGTTCCACCCACAGGTCAACCTGAAGCTTTCTTT.

The V call is TRBV5-4, the J call TRBJ2-3, with 13 bases identical to TRBD2. CDR3 length equals 16 residues. Germline V lookup: CDR1 SGHNT, CDR2 YYREEE (reference sequence). J was trimmed by 7 bases and V by 4 bases; bases with no gene match: 9. In DNA form, the CDR3 reads TGTGCCAGCAGCCCCACCGGGACTAGCGGGGTTAATACGCAGTATTTT. It encodes CASSPTGTSGVNTQYF.

This CDR3 reads CASSTRTDLAEFF. In DNA form, the CDR3 reads TGTGCCAGCAGTACCCGGACGGATCTAGCCGAGTTCTTC. V and J are TRBV6-5 and TRBJ2-1, with D possibly being TRBD2 (5 bases). The CDR3 consists of 13 residues. V was clipped by 5 bases and J by 14 bases, with 19 bases between them. From germline, CDR1 is MNHEY and CDR2 SVGAGI.

On this clone itself: Distinct nucleotide sequences in the sample also encode this CDR3. This rearrangement joins TRBV30 to TRBJ1-2, with D maybe TRBD1 (5 bases). Trimming pared 0 bases from V and 4 bases from J, leaving 9 bases between. The germline gives CDR1 GTSNPN, CDR2 SVGIG (reference sequence). The CDR3 sequence is 13 residues long. CDR3 protein: CAWSVQGSYGYTF. DNA for the CDR3: TGTGCCTGGAGTGTCCAGGGTAGCTATGGCTACACCTTC.

The sample holds one count of this clone. The chain recombines TRBV2 with TRBJ1-1, with TRBD1 identical over 8 bases. V gave up 4 bases and J gave up 4 bases; unmatched junction bases: 8. Germline lookup yields CDR1 SNHLY and CDR2 FYNNEI. This CDR3 has 15 amino acids. The CDR3: CASSGGEQGVTEAFF. CDR3 coding DNA: TGTGCCAGCAGTGGAGGGGAACAGGGGGTCACTGAAGCTTTCTTT.

The V call is TRBV29-1, the J call TRBJ1-1; TRBD1 matches at 8 bases. Germline V gene sequence: CDR1 SQVTM, CDR2 ANQGSEA. The CDR3 contains 14 residues. J was trimmed by 5 bases and V by 6 bases; bases with no gene match: 11. The CDR3 DNA reads TGCAGCGTGACCCAAACAGGGGGTTGGACTGAAGCTTTCTTT. Amino acids: CSVTQTGGWTEAFF.

DNA of the CDR3: TGTGCCAGCAGTGTGTCCCGGGGGCTGGGATCACCCCTCCACTTT. Its protein is CASSVSRGLGSPLHF. This rearrangement joins TRBV2 to TRBJ1-6; the D gene is possibly TRBD1 (6 bases). The CDR3 sequence is 15 residues long. CDR1 and CDR2 from the germline V gene are SNHLY and FYNNEI. V dropped 4 bases and J dropped 10 bases, with 17 bases sitting between them.

The chain employs TRBV5-6 and TRBJ2-7; 7 bases are shared with TRBD1. This CDR3 has 13 amino acids. CDR1 and CDR2 from the germline V gene are SGHDT and YYEEEE. V shed 4 bases and J 6 bases; nucleotides not matched to a gene: 7. The chain's CDR3 is CASSSRQGLEQYF. DNA for the CDR3: TGTGCCAGCAGCAGCCGACAGGGTCTCGAGCAGTACTTC.

The chain joins TRBV27 to TRBJ1-6; weak D call: TRBD1 (5 bases). From germline, CDR1 is MNHEY and CDR2 SMNVEV (reference sequence). Deletions cut 6 bases from V and 7 bases from J, with 13 bases between. CDR3 length: 14 residues. DNA of the CDR3: TGTGCCAGCAGCTACCAGGGTAGCAATTCACCCCTCCACTTT. Translating gives CASSYQGSNSPLHF.

This clone was seen just once. The V call is TRBV6-2 or TRBV6-3, the J call TRBJ1-1, with a weak D call TRBD1 (6 bases). V gave up 4 bases and J gave up 2 bases, with 8 bases separating them. Germline loops: CDR1 MNHEY, CDR2 SVGEGT. The CDR3 totals 13 residues. CDR3 bases: TGTGCCAGCAGTTCGACAGGTAACACTGAAGCTTTCTTT. This gives the protein CASSSTGNTEAFF.

This chain connects TRBV28 to TRBJ1-3, with D perhaps TRBD1 (5 bases). V lost 5 bases and J 3 bases, leaving 11 bases between the germline ends. Germline V gene data show CDR1 as MDHEN and CDR2 as SYDVKM. The CDR3 has 14 residues. The CDR3: CASSGEGFGNTIYF. Written as DNA, the CDR3 is TGTGCCAGCAGTGGGGAGGGGTTTGGAAACACCATATATTTT.

This clone was counted between two and nine times. The chain recombines TRBV28 with TRBJ2-5; D is ambiguous. CDR3 length: 12 residues. The germline gives CDR1 MDHEN, CDR2 SYDVKM. V dropped 3 bases and J dropped 2 bases, with 4 bases sitting between them. This CDR3 is CASSFRQETQYF. CDR3 coding DNA: TGTGCCAGCAGTTTCCGGCAAGAGACCCAGTACTTC.

The chain is built from TRBV27 and TRBJ1-1; D unresolved. Trimming took off 5 bases at V and 1 base at J, with 14 bases between the two ends. The CDR3 contains 15 residues. Germline V gene lookup returns CDR1 MNHEY and CDR2 SMNVEV (reference sequence). For the CDR3, the DNA is TGTGCCAGCAGTCCGTACAGCGTGGCGAACACTGAAGCTTTCTTT. Translating gives CASSPYSVANTEAFF.

CDR3 loop: CASRRQGAGSEKLFF. CDR3 coding DNA: TGTGCCAGCAGGCGACAGGGGGCGGGGAGTGAAAAACTGTTTTTT. The chain joins TRBV2 to TRBJ1-4; TRBD1 aligns across 10 bases. The V segment lost 6 bases and the J segment 7 bases; nucleotides outside the gene matches: 8. Germline V gives CDR1 SNHLY, CDR2 FYNNEI. This CDR3 has 15 residues.

The genes are TRBV24-1 and TRBJ1-2; D not resolved. CDR1 and CDR2 (germline): KGHDR, SFDVKD. This CDR3 has 14 residues. Trimming cost V 1 base and J 2 bases, with 7 bases left between them. Here the CDR3 reads CATSDFNLNYGYTF. For the CDR3, the DNA is TGTGCCACCAGTGATTTTAACCTCAACTATGGCTACACCTTC.

The chain carries TRBV15 and TRBJ2-1, with TRBD1 as a possible D gene (5 bases). CDR3 size: 13 residues. Germline CDR1 reads LNHNV; CDR2 reads YYDKDF (reference sequence). V lost 2 bases and J lost 7, with 9 bases in between. This CDR3 reads CATSRRGLNEQFF. CDR3 bases: TGTGCCACCAGCAGAAGGGGCCTGAATGAGCAGTTCTTC.

This chain connects TRBV6-5 to TRBJ1-1; TRBD1 matches 11 bases. The trim removed 7 bases at V and 7 bases at J, leaving 5 bases unmatched. Germline V lookup: CDR1 MNHEY, CDR2 SVGAGI. CDR3 length equals 13 residues. The CDR3 DNA is TGTGCCAGCACCCCGGGGACAGGGGGTGAAGCTTTCTTT. This encodes CASTPGTGGEAFF.

The rearrangement links TRBV7-9 to TRBJ2-2; no reliable D call. The CDR3 totals 14 residues. The germline gives CDR1 SEHNR, CDR2 FQNEAQ (reference sequence). The V end was cut by 5 bases, the J end by 1 base, with 8 bases between. In DNA form, the CDR3 reads TGTGCCAGCAGCCCCCTGCTGAACACCGGGGAGCTGTTTTTT. As protein: CASSPLLNTGELFF.

The V call is TRBV27, the J call TRBJ1-5; no definite D call. This CDR3 region has 13 residues. V shed 5 bases and J shed 6 bases, with 11 bases lying between them. The germline V gene has CDR1 MNHEY and CDR2 SMNVEV (reference sequence). The CDR3 nucleotides read TGTGCCAGCAGTGAGGCAGTCGCTCAGCCCCAGCATTTT. Translated, it gives CASSEAVAQPQHF.

The J gene is TRBJ1-1, the V gene TRBV28; TRBD1 agrees at 9 bases. CDR3 size: 14 residues. Germline values: CDR1 MDHEN, CDR2 SYDVKM. The V gene end was trimmed by 3 bases and the J gene end by 6 bases; junction bases not matched to a gene: 5. CDR3 loop: CASSLGQGGSEAFF. The CDR3 bases are TGTGCCAGCAGTTTGGGACAGGGCGGGTCTGAAGCTTTCTTT. The full variable domain, rest sourced from reference TRBV28 and TRBJ1-1, is DVKVTQSSRYLVKRTGEKVFLECVQDMDHENMFWYRQDPGLGLRLIYFSYDVKMKEKGDIPEGYSVSREKKERFSLILESASTNQTSMYLCASSLGQGGSEAFFGQGTRLTVV.